A single sample is the source of the 28 T cell receptor beta chains below, sequenced in a study of blood T cells in healthy people across ages. It was with a sample-barcoded 5' primer and a J-beta primer mix that a second PCR of about 7 to 12 cycles was run. MiXCR, run by TCRdb on the 5' RACE reads, gives a single entry per CDR3 protein. The data hold about 770,000 distinct CDR3 sequences, with 40% to 50% observed a single time. Sample: blood. These receptors were obtained from a man aged 60 to 69 in good health.

The chain links TRBV5-4 to TRBJ1-2; tentative D call: TRBD1 (5 bases). The CDR3 runs 12 residues. Per germline, CDR1 SGHNT and CDR2 YYREEE (reference sequence). With 3 bases removed from V and 6 bases from J, the gap between germline ends came to 9 bases. CDR3 nucleotides: TGTGCCAGCAGCTGGGGGGGGAATGGCTACACCTTC. This sequence encodes CASSWGGNGYTF.

V is TRBV20-1 and J is TRBJ2-1; TRBD2 matches at 11 bases. V lost 2 bases, J lost 3 bases, and 15 bases stayed unmatched. This CDR3 has 19 amino acids. The V gene's germline CDR1 is DFQATT and CDR2 SNEGSKA (reference sequence). The DNA for the CDR3 is TGCAGTGCTAGAACGACTAGCGGGGCGTACCAATCCCTCTACAATGAGCAGTTCTTC. It specifies CSARTTSGAYQSLYNEQFF.

A note on this clonotype: The germline gene is not matched at one end of the junction; a read error may be the cause. This chain joins TRBV4-3 and TRBJ2-4; 7 nucleotides line up with TRBD1. The J call is in doubt because the DNA end fits TRBJ2-7 better. CDR3 length: 15 residues. The V gene's germline CDR1 is LGHNA and CDR2 YSLEER. Here the CDR3 DNA reads TGCGCCAGCAGCCAAGACCGGGACAGCTCCGACGAGCAGTACTTC. Residues: CASSQDRDSSDEQYF.

The V gene is TRBV20-1, the J gene TRBJ1-1; D unclear. CDR1 is DFQATT, CDR2 SNEGSKA, per germline (reference sequence). V was cut by 6 bases and J by 0 bases, with 14 bases left in between. The CDR3 runs to 14 residues. CDR3 sequence: CSAVWRDMNTEAFF. DNA for the CDR3: TGCAGTGCCGTTTGGCGAGACATGAACACTGAAGCTTTCTTT.

This clonotype occurred a few times. The chain is built from TRBV25-1 and TRBJ2-5, with no clear D. The CDR3 sequence is 11 residues long. CDR1 and CDR2 (germline): MGHDK, SYGVNS. V was cut by 6 bases and J by 4 bases, with 6 bases left in between. The CDR3: CASRDLETQYF. In nucleotides, the CDR3 is TGTGCCAGCAGAGACCTAGAGACCCAGTACTTC.

The CDR3 DNA reads as TGTGCCTACTCCTACACCTTCCCCCCCTACGAGCAGTACTTC. Its protein is CAYSYTFPPYEQYF. The chain joins TRBV30 to TRBJ2-7, with D uncertain. V was pared by 7 bases and J by 2 bases, with 18 bases between. The CDR3 is 14 residues long. CDR1 is GTSNPN and CDR2 is SVGIG in the germline V gene (reference sequence).

This clonotype was detected only a few times. CDR3 region: CASSQDPSGGGSYNEQFF. CDR3 DNA sequence: TGCGCCAGCAGCCAAGACCCTAGCGGGGGGGGCTCCTACAATGAGCAGTTCTTC. The genes are TRBV4-1 and TRBJ2-1; 12 nucleotides align to TRBD2. CDR1 and CDR2 (germline): MGHRA, YSYEKL. The CDR3 has 18 amino acids. V was clipped by 0 bases and J by 0 bases; unmatched bases: 3.

The gene calls are TRBV18 and TRBJ2-3, with 10 bases identical to TRBD1. CDR1 is KGHSH, CDR2 LQKENI, per germline. This CDR3 region has 14 residues. J lost 4 bases, V lost 4 bases, and 2 bases had no gene match. CDR3: CASSQGQGADTQYF. The CDR3 coding sequence is TGTGCCAGCTCACAAGGACAGGGGGCAGATACGCAGTATTTT.

There are a few counts of this clonotype. This sequence joins TRBV7-8 and TRBJ1-2; D is undetermined. V was pared by 2 bases and J by 4 bases, with 14 bases between. The germline V gene encodes CDR1 SGHVS and CDR2 FQNEAQ. The CDR3 is 15 residues long. The CDR3 reads CASSLSTANLYGYTF. CDR3 sequence (DNA): TGTGCCAGCAGCTTAAGTACAGCGAACCTCTATGGCTACACCTTC.

This clonotype was observed at least ten times. For the CDR3, the DNA is TGCAGTGCTAGCGGGGGGGGGGACTACGAGCAGTACTTC. As protein: CSASGGGDYEQYF. The rearrangement links TRBV20-1 to TRBJ2-7; 8 nucleotides match TRBD2. CDR1 and CDR2 from the germline V gene are DFQATT and SNEGSKA (reference sequence). The CDR3 consists of 13 residues. V lost 3 bases to trimming and J lost 3 bases; unmatched junction nucleotides: 4.

The chain joins TRBV7-9 to TRBJ1-1, with D possibly matching TRBD1 (6 bases). Between the trimmed V and J ends, which lost 3 bases and 1 base, there was a span of 12 bases. Germline-derived CDR1 and CDR2 are SEHNR and FQNEAQ (reference sequence). The CDR3 is made up of 15 amino acids. For the CDR3, the DNA is TGTGCCAGCAGCTTTGTACAGGGTAGGAACACTGAAGCTTTCTTT. This sequence encodes CASSFVQGRNTEAFF.

This clonotype was detected only a few times. CDR3 residues: CASSFGGGGRNIQYF. The CDR3, as DNA: TGTGCCAGCAGCTTCGGCGGGGGGGGTAGAAACATTCAGTACTTC. The chain is built from TRBV11-3 and TRBJ2-4; 9 bases line up with TRBD2. V dropped 3 bases and J dropped 6; count of bases not matched to a gene: 6. CDR1 is SGHNT and CDR2 is YENEEA in the germline V gene. This CDR3 spans 15 amino acids.

This clonotype was observed a few times. The V and J genes are TRBV2 and TRBJ2-5; a weak D match, TRBD1 (8 bases). V was trimmed by 5 bases and J by 2 bases, leaving 15 bases between them. Germline CDR1 and CDR2: SNHLY and FYNNEI. The CDR3 spans 15 residues. CDR3 sequence reads: CASSRLQGGQETQYF. The CDR3 coding sequence is TGTGCCAGCAGTCGATTACAGGGGGGGCAAGAGACCCAGTACTTC. The variable domain in full, with the rest retrieved from reference TRBV2 and TRBJ2-5, is EPEVTQTPSHQVTQMGQEVILRCVPISNHLYFYWYRQILGQKVEFLVSFYNNEISEKSEIFDDQFSVERPDGSNFTLKIRSTKLEDSAMYFCASSRLQGGQETQYFGPGTRLLVL.

The rearrangement joins TRBV20-1 to TRBJ1-1; D gene uncertain. This CDR3 has 13 residues. V gave up 1 base and J gave up 1 base, with 7 bases separating them. Germline CDR1 reads DFQATT; CDR2 reads SNEGSKA (reference sequence). CDR3 DNA: TGCAGTGCTAGAGGGCCGACGAACACTGAAGCTTTCTTT. The encoded protein is CSARGPTNTEAFF.

The genes are TRBV6-1 and TRBJ2-1, with 16 bases aligning to TRBD2. From germline, CDR1 is MNHNS and CDR2 SASEGT. The CDR3 runs to 18 residues. The V gene end was trimmed by 4 bases and the J gene end by 5 bases; junction bases not matched to a gene: 8. CDR3 region: CASSVMGLAGGLDNEQFF. CDR3 coding DNA: TGTGCCAGCAGTGTTATGGGACTAGCGGGGGGGCTAGACAATGAGCAGTTCTTC.

The genes are TRBV6-1 and TRBJ2-7, with a tentative D call TRBD2 (5 bases). V was pared by 7 bases and J by 3 bases, with 13 bases between. This CDR3 comprises 13 residues. CDR1 and CDR2 from the germline V gene are MNHNS and SASEGT. The chain's CDR3 is CASKVPGGYEQYF. CDR3 coding DNA: TGTGCCAGCAAGGTACCAGGAGGCTACGAGCAGTACTTC.

This clonotype was detected only a few times. One end of the junction is discordant with germline, which a read error may explain. The rearrangement joins TRBV20-1 to TRBJ1-2; a weak D match, TRBD1 (5 bases). The CDR3 has 12 amino acids. From germline, CDR1 is DFQATT and CDR2 SNEGSKA (reference sequence). The CDR3 DNA sequence: TGCAGTGCCAGAGAAAGGGGCTATGGCTACACCTTC. Residues: CSARERGYGYTF.

This clonotype occurred a few times. The chain couples TRBV7-3 to TRBJ2-7, with D unresolved. The DNA end favors TRBJ2-5, so the J call may be wrong. This CDR3 is built from 16 residues. Germline V gives CDR1 SGHTA, CDR2 FQGTGA. CDR3 nucleotides: TGTGCCAGCAGCCCCACTGGAACAGCCCCTAGGGAGACCCAGTACTTC. This encodes CASSPTGTAPRETQYF.

The genes are TRBV6-2 or TRBV6-3 and TRBJ2-4; D is unclear. The V gene's germline CDR1 is MNHEY and CDR2 SVGEGT. V lost 6 bases to trimming and J lost 0 bases, with 15 bases between them. The CDR3 is 16 residues long. CDR3 in amino acids: CASSRPQSLAKNIQYF. CDR3 DNA: TGTGCCAGCAGCCGTCCACAATCCCTAGCCAAAAACATTCAGTACTTC.

This clonotype has a handful of counts. This chain uses TRBV7-8 with TRBJ1-6, with D maybe TRBD1 (6 bases). This CDR3 region has 17 residues. From germline, CDR1 is SGHVS and CDR2 FQNEAQ. V lost 2 bases, J lost 9 bases, and 20 bases lay in between. CDR3 loop: CASSLPTGIVSGSPLHF. The CDR3 nucleotides read TGTGCCAGCAGCTTACCAACAGGGATCGTATCGGGTTCACCCCTCCACTTT.

V gene TRBV12-3 or TRBV12-4 combines with J gene TRBJ2-2; no firm D call. CDR3 length equals 15 residues. V lost 5 bases, J lost 0 bases, and 10 bases lay in between. The CDR3 region has the DNA TGTGCCAGCAGTCCCGCTAGGCCGAACACCGGGGAGCTGTTTTTT. Translation: CASSPARPNTGELFF.

This rearrangement joins TRBV7-8 to TRBJ2-1; 15 positions agree with TRBD2. V dropped 5 bases and J dropped 9; count of bases not matched to a gene: 11. CDR1 and CDR2 from the germline V gene are SGHVS and FQNEAQ. The CDR3 length is 17 residues. The CDR3 spells CASSRGLAGGPGCEQFF. The CDR3 bases are TGTGCCAGCAGCCGTGGACTAGCGGGGGGGCCAGGATGTGAGCAGTTCTTC.

About this clonotype itself: One base away lies a much larger clone, so this may be a sequencing read error. The chain joins TRBV2 to TRBJ2-5; 8 bases map to TRBD2. This CDR3 has 14 amino acids. The germline gives CDR1 SNHLY, CDR2 FYNNEI. The junction had 12 bases not matched to a gene; V was cut back by 8 bases and J by 7 bases. CDR3 coding DNA: TGTGCCAGCCTCGATAGCGGGGAGGAAGGGACCCAGTACTTC. Amino acid sequence: CASLDSGEEGTQYF.

There are a few counts of this clonotype. V gene TRBV20-1 combines with J gene TRBJ1-2, with D unclear. The CDR3 loop spans 11 amino acids. V lost 0 bases and J 8 bases, leaving 7 bases between the germline ends. The germline V gene encodes CDR1 DFQATT and CDR2 SNEGSKA (reference sequence). CDR3 nucleotides: TGCAGTGCTAGAGATATACCCGGCTACACCTTC. Protein: CSARDIPGYTF.

The V gene is TRBV3-1, the J gene TRBJ1-2; D not resolved. Germline CDR1 and CDR2: LGHDT and YNNKEL (reference sequence). CDR3 length equals 13 residues. The V and J ends lost 4 bases and 7 bases respectively, with 13 bases between them. In DNA form, the CDR3 reads TGTGCCAGCAGCCCCAGGCACGCCAGTGGCTACACCTTC. Translated: CASSPRHASGYTF.

The DNA of the CDR3 is TGTGCCAGTTCGACAGGGGTGTATACAGATACGCAGTATTTT. Amino acid sequence: CASSTGVYTDTQYF. V and J are TRBV19 and TRBJ2-3; 8 nucleotides agree with TRBD1. There are 14 residues in the CDR3. Germline CDR1 reads LNHDA; CDR2 reads SQIVND (reference sequence). J lost 3 bases, V lost 8 bases, and 7 bases had no gene match.

This clonotype was observed a few times. This chain uses TRBV28 with TRBJ2-5; D not resolved. The germline V gene has CDR1 MDHEN and CDR2 SYDVKM. CDR3 length: 12 residues. The V gene lost 6 bases and the J gene lost 2 bases, with 7 bases spanning the gap. CDR3 DNA sequence: TGTGCCAGCAGGACAACGCAAGAGACCCAGTACTTC. Protein: CASRTTQETQYF.

This clonotype was counted a few times. The chain is built from TRBV25-1 and TRBJ2-7; D call uncertain. The germline V gene has CDR1 MGHDK and CDR2 SYGVNS. V was pared by 4 bases and J by 5 bases, with 6 bases between. The CDR3 covers 11 residues. Here the CDR3 reads CASSGLHEQYF. The CDR3 nucleotides read TGTGCCAGCAGTGGCCTCCACGAGCAGTACTTC.